The next 27 T cell receptor beta chains were all read from a single sample in a study of control samples from healthy donors and cancer patients. Profiled with immunoSEQ multiplex PCR; TCRdb holds only in-frame clones, not every one. The sample holds approximately 170,000 clones, just under 95% seen once. The sample was blood. The source of these receptors is an older woman in good health.

The chain carries TRBV3-1 (or the pseudogene TRBV3-2) and TRBJ2-1; D not resolved. This CDR3 comprises 12 residues. Germline V CDR1 and CDR2: LGHDT, YNNKEL (reference sequence). Deletions cut 1 base from V and 12 bases from J, with 10 bases between. This chain's CDR3 is CASSQVSVRQFF. CDR3 DNA sequence: TGTGCCAGCAGCCAAGTCTCGGTTCGGCAGTTCTTC.

The gene calls are TRBV18 and TRBJ1-5, with TRBD1 as a possible D gene (6 bases). V was trimmed by 6 bases and J by 9 bases, leaving 18 bases between them. Germline V gene data show CDR1 as KGHSH and CDR2 as LQKENI. The CDR3 consists of 14 residues. The CDR3 region has the DNA TGTGCCAGCTCGGGTAGAAACAGGGACGGGCCCCAGCATTTT. Translation gives CASSGRNRDGPQHF.

V is TRBV27 and J is TRBJ1-5, with 11 positions matching TRBD1. This CDR3 is 13 amino acids long. CDR1 is MNHEY, CDR2 SMNVEV, per germline (reference sequence). The CDR3 reads CASGQGAFQPQHF. The CDR3 region has the DNA TGTGCAAGCGGACAGGGGGCCTTTCAGCCCCAGCATTTT.

The genes are TRBV11-2 and TRBJ1-3, with D perhaps TRBD1 (6 bases). V lost 4 bases and J lost 4, with 8 bases in between. The CDR3 extends over 13 amino acids. CDR1 and CDR2 (germline): SGHAT, FQNNGV. The CDR3, as DNA: TGTGCCAGCAGCTCAGGACAGGGAAACACCATATATTTT. Protein: CASSSGQGNTIYF.

The gene calls are TRBV3-1 (or the pseudogene TRBV3-2) and TRBJ2-5; 15 bases map to TRBD2. With 6 bases clipped from V and 1 base from J, the junction kept 0 bases outside the gene matches. The CDR3 totals 15 residues. CDR1 is LGHDT and CDR2 is YNNKEL in the germline V gene (reference sequence). In DNA form, the CDR3 reads TGTGCCAGCAGGGGACTAGCGGGGGGCCAAGAGACCCAGTACTTC. This translates into CASRGLAGGQETQYF.

In this sample, this clone turned up once. CDR3 sequence: CASTQTGGVPGYYGYTF. CDR3 DNA: TGTGCCAGCACCCAGACAGGGGGTGTCCCCGGCTACTATGGCTACACCTTC. The chain joins TRBV7-8 to TRBJ1-2, with 9 nucleotides matching TRBD1. Germline CDR1 reads SGHVS; CDR2 reads FQNEAQ. CDR3 length: 17 residues. The trim removed 7 bases at V and 3 bases at J, leaving 15 bases unmatched.

This chain connects TRBV5-1 to TRBJ2-7; D call uncertain. V lost 0 bases and J lost 1, with 11 bases in between. Germline V gives CDR1 SGHRS, CDR2 YFSETQ. There are 15 residues in the CDR3. CDR3 residues: CASSLGQVGSYEQYF. The CDR3 DNA sequence: TGCGCCAGCAGCTTGGGGCAGGTGGGGTCCTACGAGCAGTACTTC.

The V and J genes are TRBV6-6 and TRBJ2-7; TRBD1 matches at 8 bases. The germline gives CDR1 MNHNY, CDR2 SVGAGI (reference sequence). Trimming at V came to 3 bases and at J to 5 bases, leaving 9 bases not matched to a gene. There are 15 residues in the CDR3. DNA for the CDR3: TGTGCCAGCAGTTATGGACAGGGTGATGGCCACGAGCAGTACTTC. The encoded protein is CASSYGQGDGHEQYF.

This clone was counted a single time. The J gene is TRBJ1-2, the V gene TRBV5-1, with D hard to call. CDR3 size: 14 residues. Germline CDR1 is SGHRS and CDR2 is YFSETQ. V lost 0 bases and J 6 bases, leaving 12 bases between the germline ends. CDR3 region: CASSLGEVRNGYTF. The CDR3 DNA follows: TGCGCCAGCAGCTTGGGGGAAGTACGGAATGGCTACACCTTC.

The chain recombines TRBV9 with TRBJ2-1; 9 positions match TRBD2. The V gene's germline CDR1 is SGDLS and CDR2 YYNGEE. This CDR3 has 17 amino acids. V was clipped by 0 bases and J by 4 bases; unmatched bases: 8. The CDR3 coding sequence is TGTGCCAGCAGCGTAGCTATTGCAGCGGGGGGTTACAATGAGCAGTTCTTC. This sequence encodes CASSVAIAAGGYNEQFF. The full variable domain, rest sourced from reference TRBV9 and TRBJ2-1, is DSGVTQTPKHLITATGQRVTLRCSPRSGDLSVYWYQQSLDQGLQFLIQYYNGEERAKGNILERFSAQQFPDLHSELNLSSLELGDSALYFCASSVAIAAGGYNEQFFGPGTRLTVL.

The J gene is TRBJ1-5, the V gene TRBV9, with D uncertain. Germline CDR1 SGDLS, CDR2 YYNGEE. The CDR3 spans 15 residues. V lost 0 bases to trimming and J lost 5 bases, with 12 bases between them. The CDR3 loop reads CASSVEGIPDQPQHF. The CDR3, as DNA: TGTGCCAGCAGCGTAGAGGGAATTCCGGATCAGCCCCAGCATTTT.

This clone was observed a single time. The chain joins TRBV5-4 to TRBJ1-4; D not certain. Trimming stripped 4 bases from V and 10 bases from J, with 11 bases between. The CDR3 spans 12 residues. Looked up from germline, CDR1 is SGHNT and CDR2 is YYREEE (reference sequence). CDR3 region: CASSRARGKLFF. CDR3 nucleotide sequence: TGTGCCAGCAGCCGGGCGCGGGGAAAACTGTTTTTT.

The rearrangement joins TRBV29-1 to TRBJ2-5, with 11 bases aligning to TRBD2. Germline assignment: CDR1 SQVTM and CDR2 ANQGSEA. V lost 7 bases, J lost 5 bases, and 6 bases stayed unmatched. This CDR3 is built from 13 residues. This CDR3 is CSAATSGVETQYF. The CDR3 DNA is TGCAGCGCTGCGACTAGCGGGGTTGAGACCCAGTACTTC.

The chain joins TRBV18 to TRBJ1-1, with TRBD1 as a possible D gene (6 bases). V lost 3 bases, J lost 4 bases, and 12 bases lay in between. The CDR3 covers 14 residues. From germline, CDR1 is KGHSH and CDR2 LQKENI. CDR3 sequence (DNA): TGTGCCAGCTCACCGTGGGGGCCACCCACTGAAGCTTTCTTT. The encoded protein is CASSPWGPPTEAFF.

The chain carries TRBV18 and TRBJ2-1, with TRBD2 matching 8 bases. With V trimmed by 4 bases and J by 6 bases, 5 bases remained unmatched. The CDR3 has 14 residues. Germline V gene lookup returns CDR1 KGHSH and CDR2 LQKENI. The CDR3 here is CASSRGLESNEQFF. In nucleotides, the CDR3 is TGTGCCAGCTCACGGGGACTAGAAAGCAATGAGCAGTTCTTC. Drawing the rest from reference TRBV18 and TRBJ2-1, the complete variable domain is NAGVMQNPRHLVRRRGQEARLRCSPMKGHSHVYWYRQLPEEGLKFMVYLQKENIIDESGMPKERFSAEFPKEGPSILRIQQVVRGDSAAYFCASSRGLESNEQFFGPGTRLTVL.

The chain is built from TRBV3-1 (or the pseudogene TRBV3-2) and TRBJ1-1, with D possibly matching TRBD1 (5 bases). Trimming took off 0 bases at V and 7 bases at J, with 12 bases between the two ends. The CDR3 sequence is 14 residues long. Looked up from germline, CDR1 is LGHDT and CDR2 is YNNKEL (reference sequence). CDR3 in DNA: TGTGCCAGCAGCCAAGATGGGGGGGTGAATGAAGCTTTCTTT. The encoded protein is CASSQDGGVNEAFF.

The rearrangement links TRBV5-1 to TRBJ2-7; either TRBD1 or TRBD2 may fit D (5 bases each). V was trimmed by 6 bases and J by 0 bases, leaving 13 bases between them. The germline gives CDR1 SGHRS, CDR2 YFSETQ. The CDR3 is 14 residues long. The CDR3: CASTPFGTSYEQYF. The CDR3 region has the DNA TGCGCCAGCACCCCTTTCGGGACCTCCTACGAGCAGTACTTC.

This clone was observed a handful of times. The chain couples TRBV28 to TRBJ2-1, with D tentatively TRBD2 (6 bases). V shed 2 bases and J shed 6 bases, with 11 bases lying between them. CDR1 MDHEN and CDR2 SYDVKM come from the germline V gene. The CDR3 runs to 14 residues. CDR3 in amino acids: CASSLRDSLNEQFF. The CDR3 nucleotides are TGTGCCAGCAGTTTACGGGACTCCCTCAATGAGCAGTTCTTC.

The chain carries TRBV5-1 and TRBJ1-6; 7 bases match TRBD1. V was clipped by 0 bases and J by 4 bases; unmatched bases: 4. CDR3 size: 16 residues. Germline V gene data show CDR1 as SGHRS and CDR2 as YFSETQ. The CDR3 region has the DNA TGCGCCAGCAGCTTGGGACAGGGACGATATAATTCACCCCTCCACTTT. As protein: CASSLGQGRYNSPLHF.

The V and J genes are TRBV12-3 or TRBV12-4 and TRBJ1-2, with D possibly TRBD1 on 5 matching bases. This CDR3 contains 13 residues. V was clipped by 5 bases and J by 7 bases, with 14 bases between them. The CDR3 sequence: CASSLPRGFGYTF. DNA for the CDR3: TGTGCCAGCAGTCTCCCACGGGGGTTTGGCTACACCTTC.

The rearrangement links TRBV10-3 to TRBJ2-7; 8 bases are shared with TRBD1. CDR3 length equals 13 residues. Germline loops: CDR1 ENHRY, CDR2 SYGVKD. Germline trimming cut 6 bases from V and 1 base from J; bases unmatched to any gene: 2. The CDR3 is CAIRDRGSYEQYF. In nucleotides, the CDR3 is TGTGCCATCAGAGACAGGGGATCCTACGAGCAGTACTTC.

V gene TRBV3-1 (or the pseudogene TRBV3-2) combines with J gene TRBJ2-2, with D perhaps matching TRBD1 or TRBD2 (5 bases each). V dropped 6 bases and J dropped 5 bases, with 13 bases sitting between them. The germline gives CDR1 LGHDT, CDR2 YNNKEL (reference sequence). The CDR3 is made up of 14 amino acids. This chain's CDR3 is CASRGAGRTGELFF. The CDR3 DNA reads as TGTGCCAGCAGGGGAGCAGGGCGGACCGGGGAGCTGTTTTTT.

V gene TRBV9 combines with J gene TRBJ1-2; no reliable D call. The CDR3 contains 13 residues. V was shortened by 0 bases and J by 4 bases, with 7 bases between the two germline ends. The germline V gene encodes CDR1 SGDLS and CDR2 YYNGEE. CDR3 loop: CASSVEGLYGYTF. The DNA of the CDR3 is TGTGCCAGCAGCGTAGAAGGGCTCTATGGCTACACCTTC.

The rearrangement links TRBV6-2 or TRBV6-3 to TRBJ2-7; D may be TRBD2 (6 bases). The CDR3 consists of 13 residues. Germline CDR1 MNHEY, CDR2 SVGEGT. The V gene lost 7 bases and the J gene lost 5 bases, with 15 bases spanning the gap. In nucleotides, the CDR3 is TGTGCCAGCACCCCCCGGGGGTACCACGAGCAGTACTTC. This translates into CASTPRGYHEQYF.

J is TRBJ1-5 and V is TRBV19, with 9 bases matching TRBD1. The CDR3 loop spans 16 amino acids. Germline V CDR1 and CDR2: LNHDA, SQIVND (reference sequence). The junction had 11 bases not matched to a gene; V was cut back by 5 bases and J by 6 bases. CDR3 DNA: TGTGCCAGTAGTTCATCGGGACAGGGACAAGGTCAGCCCCAGCATTTT. Amino acid sequence: CASSSSGQGQGQPQHF.

V and J are TRBV12-3 or TRBV12-4 and TRBJ1-5; D is uncertain. The CDR3 loop spans 12 amino acids. Deletions cut 3 bases from V and 7 bases from J, with 7 bases between. CDR3 bases: TGTGCCAGCAGTTTCGGAGACCAGCCCCAGCATTTT. Translation gives CASSFGDQPQHF.

As regards this clone: A read error may account for a junction end that differs from germline. Other DNA sequences in the same sample also yield this CDR3. The V call is TRBV29-1, the J call TRBJ1-1, with D perhaps matching TRBD1 (5 bases). Looked up from germline, CDR1 is SQVTM and CDR2 is ANQGSEA. The CDR3 consists of 13 residues. The CDR3 nucleotides read TGCAGCGTTGAAAGTTTCCAGGACACTGAGGCTTTCTTT. Translation gives CSVESFQDTEAFF. Supplemented by reference TRBV29-1 and TRBJ1-1, the full variable domain reads SAVISQKPSRDICQRGTSLTIQCQVDSQVTMMFWYRQQPGQSLTLIATANQGSEATYESGFVIDKFPISRPNLTFSTLTVSNMSPEDSSIYLCSVESFQDTEAFFGQGTRLTVV.